A single sample is the source of the 17 T cell receptor beta chains below, sequenced in a study of vaccination and CD4 T cells after COVID-19. CD4+ T cells that had been cultured provided DNA sequenced with the Oncomine TCR Beta short-read assay. Each CDR3 protein gets one entry after TCRdb re-called the PCR reads with MiXCR. Of tens of thousands of distinct CDR3 sequences listed, 25% to 30% are singletons. These receptors are not linked to any known antigen. The time point was: late sampling 161 to 241 days after vaccination in a few convalescent patients. Treatment denoted: roughly ten-day PBMC culture with coronavirus spike peptide pools or control peptides (ViraFEST assay). The sample consisted of CD4+ T cells from blood, cultured in vitro, taken about 7 months after SARS-CoV-2 vaccination. These receptors all stem from a human donor who had recovered from COVID-19.

This clonotype was picked up a small number of times. The chain couples TRBV20-1 to TRBJ2-7, with 7 positions matching TRBD2. This CDR3 has 14 amino acids. Trimming took 1 base from V and 7 from J; bases not matched to a gene: 10. The V gene's germline CDR1 is DFQATT and CDR2 SNEGSKA (reference sequence). The CDR3 loop reads CSARVGAGVGEQYF. CDR3 nucleotide sequence: TGCAGTGCTAGAGTCGGGGCGGGAGTAGGGGAGCAGTACTTC.

This clonotype was detected a few times. The gene calls are TRBV6-5 and TRBJ2-7; 8 bases map to TRBD1. This CDR3 spans 16 amino acids. J was trimmed by 7 bases and V by 4 bases; bases with no gene match: 15. CDR1 and CDR2 from the germline V gene are MNHEY and SVGAGI. The CDR3 loop is CASSSSGGTGYGEQYF. CDR3 coding DNA: TGTGCCAGCAGTTCTTCCGGCGGGACAGGTTATGGTGAGCAGTACTTC.

This chain joins TRBV27 and TRBJ2-3, with D perhaps given as TRBD1 or TRBD2 (6 bases each). The CDR3 totals 16 residues. Deletions cut 6 bases from V and 2 bases from J, with 18 bases between. Germline V gives CDR1 MNHEY, CDR2 SMNVEV (reference sequence). Here the CDR3 reads CASRWEMGGFTDTQYF. The CDR3 nucleotides read TGTGCCAGCAGGTGGGAGATGGGGGGCTTCACAGATACGCAGTATTTT.

The chain recombines TRBV2 with TRBJ1-1; D may be TRBD1 (5 bases). Germline CDR1 and CDR2: SNHLY and FYNNEI. The ends were cut back, 7 bases at V and 9 bases at J, with 15 bases in the middle. The CDR3 contains 12 residues. The CDR3: CASILGTEKAFF. CDR3 DNA sequence: TGTGCCAGCATCCTAGGGACGGAAAAAGCTTTCTTT. The whole variable domain, remainder taken from reference TRBV2 and TRBJ1-1, is EPEVTQTPSHQVTQMGQEVILRCVPISNHLYFYWYRQILGQKVEFLVSFYNNEISEKSEIFDDQFSVERPDGSNFTLKIRSTKLEDSAMYFCASILGTEKAFFGQGTRLTVV.

The chain has TRBV20-1 and TRBJ2-1, with D unresolved. CDR1 and CDR2 (germline): DFQATT, SNEGSKA (reference sequence). With 8 bases removed from V and 0 bases from J, the gap between germline ends came to 5 bases. The CDR3 runs to 11 residues. Written as DNA, the CDR3 is TGCAGTAGCGTCTCCTACAATGAGCAGTTCTTC. As protein: CSSVSYNEQFF.

This clonotype is classed as medium-sized. The gene calls are TRBV6-1 and TRBJ1-6; no definite D call. Germline V gene lookup returns CDR1 MNHNS and CDR2 SASEGT. The length of the CDR3 is 13 residues. The ends were cut back, 6 bases at V and 9 bases at J, with 12 bases in the middle. CDR3 DNA: TGTGCCAGCAGCCTAAACGTGGGTTCACCCCTCCACTTT. It specifies CASSLNVGSPLHF.

This clonotype has a count of ten or more. The V and J genes are TRBV15 and TRBJ2-3; 11 positions agree with TRBD1. CDR1 and CDR2 (germline): LNHNV, YYDKDF (reference sequence). J lost 4 bases, V lost 1 base, and 7 bases had no gene match. The CDR3 contains 17 residues. As DNA, the CDR3 is TGTGCCACCAGCAGAGTCGGACAGGGGGCAAGGGCAGATACGCAGTATTTT. It codes for CATSRVGQGARADTQYF.

This rearrangement joins TRBV20-1 to TRBJ2-1; 7 nucleotides line up with TRBD2. CDR3 size: 17 residues. Germline V gene sequence: CDR1 DFQATT, CDR2 SNEGSKA (reference sequence). V dropped 0 bases and J dropped 2; count of bases not matched to a gene: 10. The DNA for the CDR3 is TGCAGTGCTAGAGATCGGGGAGGGAAAGGCCCCTACAATGAGCAGTTCTTC. Amino acid sequence: CSARDRGGKGPYNEQFF.

This clonotype has only a few counts. The chain employs TRBV6-2 or TRBV6-3 and TRBJ2-5; TRBD2 aligns across 11 bases. The germline CDR1 and CDR2 sequences are MNHEY and SVGEGT. Trimming at V came to 6 bases and at J to 4 bases, leaving 1 base not matched to a gene. This CDR3 comprises 13 residues. CDR3 protein: CASRLAGAETQYF. For the CDR3, the DNA is TGTGCCAGCAGACTAGCGGGAGCAGAGACCCAGTACTTC.

The chain couples TRBV19 to TRBJ2-5, with 12 nucleotides matching TRBD2. Trimming removed 10 bases from V and 6 bases from J; junction bases left unmatched: 9. Germline values: CDR1 LNHDA, CDR2 SQIVND (reference sequence). The CDR3 covers 14 residues. The CDR3 reads CATRLAGGPQTQYF. The CDR3 nucleotides read TGTGCCACTCGTCTAGCGGGAGGGCCGCAGACCCAGTACTTC.

The chain carries TRBV7-9 and TRBJ2-2, with TRBD1 matching 8 bases. Trimming at V came to 5 bases and at J to 4 bases, leaving 6 bases not matched to a gene. Germline lookup yields CDR1 SEHNR and CDR2 FQNEAQ (reference sequence). The CDR3 contains 15 residues. CDR3 sequence reads: CASSRLTGVTGELFF. DNA for the CDR3: TGTGCCAGCAGCAGATTGACAGGGGTCACCGGGGAGCTGTTTTTT.

The CDR3 DNA sequence: TGTGCCAGCAGCGTAGAGGTGCGAGATACGCAGTATTTT. It is translated as CASSVEVRDTQYF. The V call is TRBV6-4, the J call TRBJ2-3; D unclear. Germline V gene sequence: CDR1 MRHNA, CDR2 SNTAGT. There are 13 residues in the CDR3. V gave up 6 bases and J gave up 5 bases, with 12 bases separating them.

This clonotype was detected many times. The gene calls are TRBV20-1 and TRBJ1-5, with D maybe TRBD1 (6 bases). This CDR3 contains 16 residues. The V end was cut by 3 bases, the J end by 4 bases, with 19 bases between. From germline, CDR1 is DFQATT and CDR2 SNEGSKA (reference sequence). As DNA, the CDR3 is TGCAGTGCTAGCGGTATGGAGGGCAGGGGAAATCAGCCCCAGCATTTT. Translation: CSASGMEGRGNQPQHF.

In this sample, this clonotype turned up a few times. The V gene is TRBV20-1, the J gene TRBJ2-5, with 8 bases lining up with TRBD2. The length of the CDR3 is 15 residues. V was clipped by 1 base and J by 3 bases; unmatched bases: 7. Germline CDR1 DFQATT, CDR2 SNEGSKA (reference sequence). In nucleotides, the CDR3 is TGCAGTGCTAGAGCCCCCGCGGGGGGAAAAGAGACCCAGTACTTC. This sequence encodes CSARAPAGGKETQYF.

The rearrangement links TRBV6-5 to TRBJ2-1, with 9 positions matching TRBD1. Per the germline V gene, CDR1 is MNHEY and CDR2 is SVGAGI. V lost 2 bases and J lost 9; bases outside the gene matches: 5. The CDR3 has 14 amino acids. The CDR3 spells CASSYRDRVSEQFF. CDR3 nucleotides: TGTGCCAGCAGTTACCGGGACAGGGTCAGTGAGCAGTTCTTC.

This clonotype appeared a few times. The V gene is TRBV28, the J gene TRBJ1-2; D is possibly TRBD1 (5 bases). V was pared by 3 bases and J by 1 base, with 6 bases between. CDR1 and CDR2 (germline): MDHEN, SYDVKM. The CDR3 totals 13 residues. The CDR3 loop is CASSFGGNYGYTF. The DNA for the CDR3 is TGTGCCAGCAGTTTTGGGGGTAACTATGGCTACACCTTC.

V usage is TRBV20-1 and J usage is TRBJ2-7; D is possibly TRBD2 (6 bases). This CDR3 region has 14 residues. V was clipped by 2 bases and J by 5 bases, with 16 bases between them. Germline V gene sequence: CDR1 DFQATT, CDR2 SNEGSKA (reference sequence). CDR3 coding DNA: TGCAGTGCTAGAAAGGAGGGCGGGTTCCACGAGCAGTACTTC. Translated: CSARKEGGFHEQYF.